This T cell receptor beta chain was identified in a study of immune evolution from preneoplasia to lung adenocarcinoma. Between 2014 and 2017, patients underwent resection in Japan or China. Sequencing used immunoSEQ multiplex PCR; TCRdb keeps in-frame clones, though not all of them. The table lists around 39,000 clones, 65% to 75% of them singletons, with 6% to 7% in the top ten. Germline trimming cut 2 bases from V and 0 bases from J; bases unmatched to any gene: 4. This CDR3 is 16 amino acids long. CDR1 is MNHNY and CDR2 is SVGAGI in the germline V gene (reference sequence). This TCR was sampled from a person aged 55 to 70 with lung adenocarcinoma. The chain employs TRBV6-6 and TRBJ2-3, with 8 positions matching TRBD1. Sequences were obtained from FFPE invasive lung adenocarcinoma tissue. The CDR3 protein is CASSYLRDRSTDTQYF. The CDR3, as DNA: TGTGCCAGCAGTTACCTGAGGGACAGGAGCACAGATACGCAGTATTTT.